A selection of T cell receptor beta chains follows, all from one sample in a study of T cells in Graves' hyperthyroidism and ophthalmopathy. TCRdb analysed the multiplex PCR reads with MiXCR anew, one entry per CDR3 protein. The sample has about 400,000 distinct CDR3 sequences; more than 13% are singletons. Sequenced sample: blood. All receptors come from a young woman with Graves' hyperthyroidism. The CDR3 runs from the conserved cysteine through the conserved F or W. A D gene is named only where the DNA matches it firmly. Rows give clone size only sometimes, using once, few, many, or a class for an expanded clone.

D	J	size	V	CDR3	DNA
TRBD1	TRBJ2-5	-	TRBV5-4	CASSDDRGRGTQYF	TGTGCCAGCAGCGACGACAGGGGGCGCGGGACCCAGTACTTC
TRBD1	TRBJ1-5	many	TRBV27	CASSSQGAYQPQHF	TGTGCCAGCAGTTCACAGGGGGCCTATCAGCCCCAGCATTTT
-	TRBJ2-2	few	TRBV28	CASRIDRTANTGELFF	TGTGCCAGCAGGATAGACAGGACCGCGAACACCGGGGAGCTGTTTTTT
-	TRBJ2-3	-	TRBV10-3	CAIRDSRPVSTDTQYF	TGTGCCATCAGGGACTCGAGACCAGTTAGCACAGATACGCAGTATTTT
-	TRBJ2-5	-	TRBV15	CATSSRAQQTQYF	TGTGCCACCAGCTCGAGAGCGCAGCAGACCCAGTACTTC
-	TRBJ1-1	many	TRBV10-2	CASSRPQGPTEAFF	TGCGCCAGCAGTAGGCCCCAGGGCCCCACTGAAGCTTTCTTT
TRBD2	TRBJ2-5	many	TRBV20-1	CSARLADAQETQYF	TGCAGTGCTAGACTAGCGGATGCACAAGAGACCCAGTACTTC
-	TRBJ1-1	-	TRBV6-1	CASSVVGGSTEAFF	TGTGCCAGCAGTGTCGTGGGAGGTAGCACTGAAGCTTTCTTT
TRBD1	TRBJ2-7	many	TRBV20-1	CSARDRAGGSYEQYF	TGCAGTGCTAGAGATAGGGCAGGGGGCTCCTACGAGCAGTACTTC
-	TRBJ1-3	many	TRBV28	CASNHLSGNTIYF	TGTGCCAGCAATCACCTCTCTGGAAACACCATATATTTT
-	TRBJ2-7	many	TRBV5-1	CASSLGGSVPYEQYF	TGCGCCAGCAGCTTGGGGGGGAGCGTGCCCTACGAGCAGTACTTC
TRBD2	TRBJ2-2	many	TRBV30	CAVSTSGHSGTGELFF	TGTGCCGTATCGACTAGCGGGCATTCAGGCACCGGGGAGCTGTTTTTT
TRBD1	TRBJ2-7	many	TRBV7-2	CASSSRQGAGEQYF	TGTGCCAGCAGCTCCCGACAGGGGGCGGGCGAGCAGTACTTC
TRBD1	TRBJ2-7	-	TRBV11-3	CASSPRRTGSISGEQYF	TGTGCCAGCAGCCCCCGCCGGACAGGGTCGATCAGCGGCGAGCAGTACTTC
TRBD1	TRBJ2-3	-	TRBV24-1	CATSPPTGSTDTQYF	TGTGCCACCAGTCCCCCGACAGGGAGCACAGATACGCAGTATTTT
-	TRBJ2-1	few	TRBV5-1	CASSLPWHNEQFF	TGCGCCAGCAGCTTGCCCTGGCATAATGAGCAGTTCTTC
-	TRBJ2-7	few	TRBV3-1	CASSQGGVHEQYF	TGTGCCAGCAGCCAAGGAGGCGTTCACGAGCAGTACTTC
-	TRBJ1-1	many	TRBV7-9	CASSFGGTFNTEAFF	TGTGCCAGCAGCTTCGGGGGGACATTTAACACTGAAGCTTTCTTT
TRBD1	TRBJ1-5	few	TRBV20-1	CSAWTGPDQPQHF	TGCAGTGCTTGGACAGGCCCGGATCAGCCCCAGCATTTT
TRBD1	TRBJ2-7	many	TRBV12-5	CASGLPQWDRSYEQYF	TGTGCTAGTGGTTTGCCGCAGTGGGACAGATCCTACGAGCAGTACTTC
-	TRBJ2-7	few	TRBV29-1	CSVEVWGEQYF	TGCAGCGTTGAAGTCTGGGGCGAGCAGTACTTC
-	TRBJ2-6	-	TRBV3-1	CASSQTGPNVLTF	TGTGCCAGCAGCCAAACCGGTCCAAACGTCCTGACTTTC
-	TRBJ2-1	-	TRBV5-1	CASSLDGFGYEQFF	TGCGCCAGCAGCTTGGACGGTTTTGGCTATGAGCAGTTCTTC
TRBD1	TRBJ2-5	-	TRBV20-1	CSARKGQKETQYF	TGCAGTGCTAGAAAGGGACAGAAAGAGACCCAGTACTTC
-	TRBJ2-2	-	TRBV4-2	CASIRDRTAGELFF	TGTGCCAGCATCCGGGACCGAACCGCCGGGGAGCTGTTTTTT
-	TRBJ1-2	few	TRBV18	CASSPGQVEGYTF	TGTGCCAGCTCACCGGGGCAGGTGGAGGGCTACACCTTC
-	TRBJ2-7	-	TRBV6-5	CASSYPGVGTYEQYF	TGTGCCAGCAGTTACCCCGGGGTAGGAACCTACGAGCAGTACTTC
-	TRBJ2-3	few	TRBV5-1	CASSSGLPLGTDTQYF	TGCGCCAGCAGCTCGGGACTGCCCCTAGGCACAGATACGCAGTATTTT
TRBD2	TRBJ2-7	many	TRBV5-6	CASSLTSGSNNLGYEQYF	TGTGCCAGCAGCTTAACTAGCGGGAGTAACAACTTGGGCTACGAGCAGTACTTC
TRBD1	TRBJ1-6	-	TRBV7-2	CASSGDGTGSSPLHF	TGTGCCAGCTCCGGAGACGGGACAGGGTCTTCACCCCTCCACTTT
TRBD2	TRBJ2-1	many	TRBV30	CAWSWTSGYNEQFF	TGTGCCTGGAGTTGGACTAGCGGTTACAATGAGCAGTTCTTC
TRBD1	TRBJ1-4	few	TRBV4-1	CASLSTGTVGEKLFF	TGCGCCAGCCTCTCGACGGGGACAGTTGGTGAAAAACTGTTTTTT
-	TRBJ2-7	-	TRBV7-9	CASSGATSIGEQYF	TGTGCCAGCAGCGGGGCGACTAGTATTGGCGAGCAGTACTTC
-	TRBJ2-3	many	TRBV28	CASSSHKGGGTDTQYF	TGTGCCAGCAGTTCCCACAAAGGGGGGGGCACAGATACGCAGTATTTT
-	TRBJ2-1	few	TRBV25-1	CASSGTNRNNEQFF	TGTGCCAGCAGTGGAACTAATCGGAACAATGAGCAGTTCTTC
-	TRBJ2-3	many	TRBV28	CASSRVSTDTQYF	TGTGCCAGCAGTAGGGTTAGCACAGATACGCAGTATTTT